This is a list of T cell receptor beta chains from one sample in a study of blood T cells in healthy people across ages. From the 5' RACE reads, TCRdb called clonotypes with MiXCR, one entry per CDR3 protein. The repertoire includes 660,000 or so distinct CDR3 sequences, around three fifths of them detected once, and 30% to 45% sits in the top ten. The sequenced sample was blood. These receptor sequences come from a man aged 55 to 69 in good health. CDR3s include the opening cysteine and the closing phenylalanine or tryptophan. The order of the fields is CDR3 length, clone size, J gene, D gene, V gene, CDR3 protein, CDR3 DNA. The D gene is left open where the match is weak. Only part of the rows carry a size: once, few, many, or a class if the clone is expanded.

cdr3_length: 15
clone_size: NA
j_call: TRBJ1-6
d_call: NA
v_call: TRBV11-1
cdr3_aa: CASTKRGGCNSPLHF
cdr3_nt: TGTGCCAGCACCAAAAGGGGGGGTTGTAATTCACCCCTCCACTTT

cdr3_length: 16
clone_size: NA
j_call: TRBJ2-7
d_call: NA
v_call: TRBV10-1
cdr3_aa: CASSESRTAEVNEQYF
cdr3_nt: TGCGCCAGCAGTGAGTCGAGGACAGCTGAAGTCAATGAGCAGTACTTC

cdr3_length: 16
clone_size: NA
j_call: TRBJ1-1
d_call: NA
v_call: TRBV6-5
cdr3_aa: CASSYSSPKLTTEAFF
cdr3_nt: TGTGCCAGCAGTTACTCGTCGCCCAAGCTCACCACTGAAGCTTTCTTT

cdr3_length: 15
clone_size: many
j_call: TRBJ2-1
d_call: NA
v_call: TRBV11-2
cdr3_aa: CASSLGGGRYNEQFF
cdr3_nt: TGTGCCAGCAGCTTAGGGGGGGGCCGCTACAATGAGCAGTTCTTC

cdr3_length: 11
clone_size: many
j_call: TRBJ2-7
d_call: TRBD1
v_call: TRBV29-1
cdr3_aa: CSAGQGYEQYF
cdr3_nt: TGCAGTGCGGGACAGGGCTACGAGCAGTACTTC

cdr3_length: 13
clone_size: NA
j_call: TRBJ1-2
d_call: NA
v_call: TRBV2
cdr3_aa: CARRTEKNYGYTF
cdr3_nt: TGTGCCAGAAGGACGGAGAAAAACTATGGCTACACCTTC

cdr3_length: 16
clone_size: NA
j_call: TRBJ2-5
d_call: NA
v_call: TRBV9
cdr3_aa: CASSVGTFGAYETQYF
cdr3_nt: TGTGCCAGCAGCGTAGGGACGTTCGGGGCTTACGAGACCCAGTACTTC

cdr3_length: 15
clone_size: NA
j_call: TRBJ2-2
d_call: NA
v_call: TRBV11-2
cdr3_aa: CASSPELTASKELFF
cdr3_nt: TGTGCCAGCAGCCCCGAGTTAACGGCTAGCAAGGAGCTGTTTTTT

cdr3_length: 14
clone_size: few
j_call: TRBJ2-7
d_call: NA
v_call: TRBV7-2
cdr3_aa: CASSSTPGGYEQYF
cdr3_nt: TGTGCCAGCAGCTCGACGCCCGGCGGCTATGAGCAGTACTTC

cdr3_length: 14
clone_size: NA
j_call: TRBJ2-1
d_call: NA
v_call: TRBV10-3
cdr3_aa: CAISARGSYNEQFF
cdr3_nt: TGTGCCATCAGTGCCAGGGGCTCCTACAATGAGCAGTTCTTC

cdr3_length: 17
clone_size: few
j_call: TRBJ2-1
d_call: TRBD2
v_call: TRBV20-1
cdr3_aa: CSARDPKSGVYYNEQFF
cdr3_nt: TGCAGTGCTAGAGACCCTAAAAGCGGGGTTTACTACAATGAGCAGTTCTTC

cdr3_length: 12
clone_size: few
j_call: TRBJ2-3
d_call: NA
v_call: TRBV12-3/TRBV12-4
cdr3_aa: CASSSGSDTQYF
cdr3_nt: TGTGCCAGCAGTTCCGGCTCAGATACGCAGTATTTT

cdr3_length: 13
clone_size: NA
j_call: TRBJ2-3
d_call: TRBD1
v_call: TRBV27
cdr3_aa: CASKGTGADTQYF
cdr3_nt: TGTGCCAGCAAGGGGACAGGTGCCGATACGCAGTATTTT

cdr3_length: 13
clone_size: NA
j_call: TRBJ1-6
d_call: NA
v_call: TRBV6-5
cdr3_aa: CASRRGVGSPLHF
cdr3_nt: TGTGCCAGCAGAAGGGGGGTAGGGTCACCCCTCCACTTT

cdr3_length: 17
clone_size: NA
j_call: TRBJ1-4
d_call: NA
v_call: TRBV20-1
cdr3_aa: CSARGYSTVPNGEKLFF
cdr3_nt: TGCAGTGCTAGAGGCTACTCGACAGTCCCGAATGGAGAAAAACTGTTTTTT

cdr3_length: 15
clone_size: NA
j_call: TRBJ1-1
d_call: NA
v_call: TRBV3-1
cdr3_aa: CASSQYGTNRGEAFF
cdr3_nt: TGTGCCAGCAGCCAGTATGGGACAAATAGAGGTGAAGCTTTCTTT

cdr3_length: 16
clone_size: once
j_call: TRBJ2-5
d_call: NA
v_call: TRBV3-1
cdr3_aa: CASSQPWAGHQETQYF
cdr3_nt: TGTGCCAGCAGCCAGCCCTGGGCAGGCCACCAAGAGACCCAGTACTTC

cdr3_length: 12
clone_size: NA
j_call: TRBJ2-5
d_call: TRBD1
v_call: TRBV7-8
cdr3_aa: CASRDSQETQYF
cdr3_nt: TGTGCCAGCCGGGACAGCCAAGAGACCCAGTACTTC

cdr3_length: 14
clone_size: NA
j_call: TRBJ2-5
d_call: NA
v_call: TRBV2
cdr3_aa: CASAPRAEQETQYF
cdr3_nt: TGTGCCAGCGCCCCCAGGGCTGAACAAGAGACCCAGTACTTC

cdr3_length: 17
clone_size: NA
j_call: TRBJ2-5
d_call: TRBD1
v_call: TRBV5-1
cdr3_aa: CASSLGIDNRGTETQYF
cdr3_nt: TGCGCCAGCAGCTTGGGAATAGATAACAGGGGAACGGAGACCCAGTACTTC

cdr3_length: 13
clone_size: NA
j_call: TRBJ2-2
d_call: TRBD2
v_call: TRBV4-1
cdr3_aa: CASSTRLAGELFF
cdr3_nt: TGCGCCAGCAGCACTCGACTAGCGGGGGAGCTGTTTTTT

cdr3_length: 15
clone_size: NA
j_call: TRBJ2-5
d_call: NA
v_call: TRBV9
cdr3_aa: CASSSDTGVQETQYF
cdr3_nt: TGTGCCAGCAGCTCAGATACAGGCGTACAAGAGACCCAGTACTTC

cdr3_length: 15
clone_size: NA
j_call: TRBJ1-1
d_call: TRBD1
v_call: TRBV10-2
cdr3_aa: CASSESGTGGTEAFF
cdr3_nt: TGCGCCAGCAGTGAGTCCGGGACAGGGGGCACTGAAGCTTTCTTT

cdr3_length: 15
clone_size: NA
j_call: TRBJ2-5
d_call: TRBD1
v_call: TRBV29-1
cdr3_aa: CSVGSRHRGRKTQYF
cdr3_nt: TGCAGCGTTGGATCCCGCCACAGGGGACGGAAGACCCAGTACTTC

cdr3_length: 16
clone_size: NA
j_call: TRBJ1-5
d_call: TRBD1
v_call: TRBV20-1
cdr3_aa: CSARAADRGGNQPQHF
cdr3_nt: TGCAGTGCTAGAGCCGCCGACAGGGGTGGTAATCAGCCCCAGCATTTT

cdr3_length: 15
clone_size: few
j_call: TRBJ2-7
d_call: NA
v_call: TRBV28
cdr3_aa: CASSFAGRASYEQYF
cdr3_nt: TGTGCCAGCAGTTTTGCAGGGAGAGCATCCTACGAGCAGTACTTC

cdr3_length: 17
clone_size: NA
j_call: TRBJ2-7
d_call: TRBD2
v_call: TRBV6-5
cdr3_aa: CASSLTSSGASSYEQYF
cdr3_nt: TGTGCCAGCAGTTTAACATCTAGCGGGGCTAGCTCCTACGAGCAGTACTTC

cdr3_length: 16
clone_size: NA
j_call: TRBJ2-1
d_call: NA
v_call: TRBV7-6
cdr3_aa: CASSPRPGPLIDEQFF
cdr3_nt: TGTGCCAGCAGCCCCCGACCCGGTCCCCTGATTGATGAGCAGTTCTTC

cdr3_length: 14
clone_size: NA
j_call: TRBJ2-7
d_call: NA
v_call: TRBV10-3
cdr3_aa: CAISESGKVYEQYF
cdr3_nt: TGTGCCATCAGTGAGTCGGGGAAAGTCTACGAGCAGTACTTC

cdr3_length: 14
clone_size: NA
j_call: TRBJ1-5
d_call: TRBD1
v_call: TRBV6-1
cdr3_aa: CASSPDREDQPQHF
cdr3_nt: TGTGCCAGCAGCCCGGACAGGGAGGATCAGCCCCAGCATTTT

cdr3_length: 13
clone_size: once
j_call: TRBJ1-2
d_call: NA
v_call: TRBV12-3/TRBV12-4
cdr3_aa: CASSLYRGRGYTF
cdr3_nt: TGTGCCAGCAGTTTATATCGGGGACGGGGCTACACCTTC

cdr3_length: 13
clone_size: NA
j_call: TRBJ2-2
d_call: NA
v_call: TRBV29-1
cdr3_aa: CSVRGPSTGELFF
cdr3_nt: TGCAGCGTCCGGGGACCGAGCACCGGGGAGCTGTTTTTT

cdr3_length: 18
clone_size: NA
j_call: TRBJ2-6
d_call: TRBD1
v_call: TRBV5-1
cdr3_aa: CASSLQGQGLSGANVLTF
cdr3_nt: TGCGCCAGCAGCCTCCAGGGACAGGGGTTATCTGGGGCCAACGTCCTGACTTTC

cdr3_length: 13
clone_size: once
j_call: TRBJ1-1
d_call: NA
v_call: TRBV20-1
cdr3_aa: CSASPAPWGQAFF
cdr3_nt: TGCAGTGCTAGTCCAGCCCCCTGGGGCCAAGCTTTCTTT

cdr3_length: 14
clone_size: NA
j_call: TRBJ2-1
d_call: NA
v_call: TRBV4-2
cdr3_aa: CASSRGGGNNGQFF
cdr3_nt: TGTGCCAGCAGCCGAGGGGGGGGGAACAATGGGCAGTTCTTC

cdr3_length: 16
clone_size: few
j_call: TRBJ2-1
d_call: NA
v_call: TRBV27
cdr3_aa: CASSLLSYRVGGEQFF
cdr3_nt: TGTGCCAGCAGTTTATTAAGCTACAGGGTCGGAGGTGAGCAGTTCTTC

cdr3_length: 14
clone_size: NA
j_call: TRBJ2-1
d_call: NA
v_call: TRBV6-5
cdr3_aa: CASSSWSSRNEQFF
cdr3_nt: TGTGCCAGCAGTTCCTGGAGCAGCAGGAATGAGCAGTTCTTC

cdr3_length: 14
clone_size: NA
j_call: TRBJ2-4
d_call: TRBD2
v_call: TRBV2
cdr3_aa: CASSRTSDPNIQYF
cdr3_nt: TGTGCCAGCAGTCGAACTAGCGATCCAAACATTCAGTACTTC

cdr3_length: 14
clone_size: NA
j_call: TRBJ2-7
d_call: NA
v_call: TRBV4-1
cdr3_aa: CASSYDRISYEQYF
cdr3_nt: TGCGCCAGCAGTTACGACAGGATTTCCTACGAGCAGTACTTC

cdr3_length: 16
clone_size: NA
j_call: TRBJ2-7
d_call: TRBD2
v_call: TRBV6-2/TRBV6-3
cdr3_aa: CASSSVAGGHQYEQYF
cdr3_nt: TGTGCCAGCAGTTCGGTGGCGGGGGGGCATCAGTACGAGCAGTACTTC

cdr3_length: 15
clone_size: NA
j_call: TRBJ2-3
d_call: NA
v_call: TRBV27
cdr3_aa: CATVPRGASTDTQYF
cdr3_nt: TGTGCCACCGTACCGCGGGGTGCTAGCACAGATACGCAGTATTTT

cdr3_length: 17
clone_size: NA
j_call: TRBJ1-6
d_call: NA
v_call: TRBV6-6
cdr3_aa: CASSYRASSSYNSPLHF
cdr3_nt: TGTGCCAGCAGTTATAGGGCCTCAAGCTCCTATAATTCACCCCTCCACTTT

cdr3_length: 15
clone_size: NA
j_call: TRBJ2-5
d_call: NA
v_call: TRBV20-1
cdr3_aa: CSASMIGGQWETQYF
cdr3_nt: TGCAGTGCTAGTATGATCGGGGGACAATGGGAGACCCAGTACTTC

cdr3_length: 15
clone_size: few
j_call: TRBJ1-1
d_call: TRBD1
v_call: TRBV20-1
cdr3_aa: CSARGQGEGTAEAFF
cdr3_nt: TGCAGTGCTAGGGGACAGGGCGAAGGGACTGCTGAAGCTTTCTTT

cdr3_length: 16
clone_size: NA
j_call: TRBJ2-7
d_call: NA
v_call: TRBV7-6
cdr3_aa: CASSPAFLGSSYEQYF
cdr3_nt: TGTGCCAGCAGCCCTGCCTTTTTGGGTTCCTCCTACGAGCAGTACTTC

cdr3_length: 15
clone_size: NA
j_call: TRBJ2-1
d_call: NA
v_call: TRBV28
cdr3_aa: CASSLLGPGQGEQFF
cdr3_nt: TGTGCCAGCAGTCTCCTAGGGCCTGGGCAGGGTGAGCAGTTCTTC

cdr3_length: 15
clone_size: many
j_call: TRBJ2-7
d_call: TRBD1
v_call: TRBV11-2
cdr3_aa: CASSPGTASGYEQYF
cdr3_nt: TGTGCCAGCAGTCCCGGGACAGCCTCGGGATACGAGCAGTACTTC

cdr3_length: 16
clone_size: NA
j_call: TRBJ1-1
d_call: NA
v_call: TRBV18
cdr3_aa: CASSPNHGTLNTEAFF
cdr3_nt: TGTGCCAGCTCACCAAATCACGGAACGTTGAACACTGAAGCTTTCTTT

cdr3_length: 13
clone_size: NA
j_call: TRBJ2-7
d_call: TRBD1
v_call: TRBV6-6
cdr3_aa: CASSYTTGGEQYF
cdr3_nt: TGTGCCAGCAGTTACACGACAGGGGGCGAGCAGTACTTC

cdr3_length: 14
clone_size: few
j_call: TRBJ2-5
d_call: TRBD1
v_call: TRBV20-1
cdr3_aa: CSASPGTGVETQYF
cdr3_nt: TGCAGTGCTTCCCCCGGGACAGGGGTTGAGACCCAGTACTTC

cdr3_length: 15
clone_size: few
j_call: TRBJ2-1
d_call: TRBD2
v_call: TRBV7-9
cdr3_aa: CASSTSSGGDNEQFF
cdr3_nt: TGTGCCAGCAGCACAAGTAGCGGGGGGGACAATGAGCAGTTCTTC

cdr3_length: 14
clone_size: NA
j_call: TRBJ1-4
d_call: NA
v_call: TRBV6-5
cdr3_aa: CASSYGGTNEKLFF
cdr3_nt: TGTGCCAGCAGTTACGGCGGGACCAATGAAAAACTGTTTTTT

cdr3_length: 16
clone_size: NA
j_call: TRBJ2-3
d_call: TRBD2
v_call: TRBV12-3/TRBV12-4
cdr3_aa: CASSLAGTSGADTQYF
cdr3_nt: TGTGCCAGCAGTCTCGCCGGGACTAGCGGGGCAGATACGCAGTATTTT

cdr3_length: 13
clone_size: NA
j_call: TRBJ1-2
d_call: NA
v_call: TRBV7-2
cdr3_aa: CASSVGPATGYTF
cdr3_nt: TGTGCCAGCAGCGTAGGGCCAGCCACGGGCTACACCTTC

cdr3_length: 15
clone_size: NA
j_call: TRBJ2-5
d_call: TRBD1
v_call: TRBV6-6
cdr3_aa: CASSFGTGGLETQYF
cdr3_nt: TGTGCCAGCAGTTTCGGGACAGGGGGCCTCGAGACCCAGTACTTC

cdr3_length: 14
clone_size: NA
j_call: TRBJ2-7
d_call: NA
v_call: TRBV7-2
cdr3_aa: CACSLGAFSYEQYF
cdr3_nt: TGTGCCTGCAGCTTAGGGGCCTTCTCCTACGAGCAGTACTTC

cdr3_length: 13
clone_size: NA
j_call: TRBJ2-7
d_call: NA
v_call: TRBV6-6
cdr3_aa: CASSAGRGSEQYF
cdr3_nt: TGTGCCAGCAGTGCGGGACGTGGTTCCGAGCAGTACTTC